The clone carrying this TCR beta chain was counted many times. What it binds is unknown. The V end was cut by 2 bases, the J end by 7 bases, with 15 bases between. The CDR3 contains 15 residues. Germline CDR1 SGHVS, CDR2 FQNEAQ. TCR beta CDR3 regions were amplified from RNA transcripts. Amplification began with first-round RT-PCR using HTBI primers, then second-round multiplex PCR was performed. MiXCR, applied by TCRdb to the multiplex PCR reads, yields one record per CDR3 protein. The data hold about 150,000 distinct CDR3 sequences, with 30% to 45% observed a single time. The sample originates from a study of Graves' ophthalmopathy and Graves' hyperthyroidism. Broader study findings: The blood repertoire also included most expanded thyroid clonotypes above 0.001 frequency.

The chain joins TRBV7-8 to TRBJ2-4, with D possibly matching TRBD1 (6 bases). Sequenced sample: peripheral blood. This receptor was obtained from a woman aged 35 to 49 with Graves' ophthalmopathy. CDR3: CASSLRTGQHNIQYF. The CDR3 DNA sequence: TGTGCCAGCAGCTTACGGACGGGACAACATAACATTCAGTACTTC.